A selection of T cell receptor beta chains follows, all from one sample in a study of blood T cells in healthy people across ages. TCRdb re-called the 5' RACE reads through MiXCR, storing one row per CDR3 protein. In the table there are about 1.4 million distinct CDR3 sequences, roughly 64% of which are singletons. Input material: blood. Every receptor here comes from a man younger than 35 in good health. CDR3s include the opening cysteine and the closing phenylalanine or tryptophan. A D gene is named only where the DNA matches it firmly. Clone sizes are given selectively: once, few, many, or a class where the clone is expanded.

cdr3_aa cdr3_nt d_call j_call clone_size v_call
CASSQDRQGGLEQYF TGCGCCAGCAGCCAAGACAGACAGGGGGGTCTGGAGCAGTACTTC TRBD1 TRBJ2-7 few TRBV4-1
CASSLSTSGVNSYEQYF TGCGCCAGCAGCTTATCGACCTCCGGGGTAAACTCCTACGAGCAGTACTTC . TRBJ2-7 . TRBV5-1
CASSYSGQVNEQFF TGTGCCAGCAGTTACTCGGGACAAGTCAATGAGCAGTTCTTC . TRBJ2-1 . TRBV6-6
CATSALRDPNGDNEQFF TGTGCCACCAGTGCCTTAAGGGACCCAAATGGAGACAATGAGCAGTTCTTC . TRBJ2-1 . TRBV24-1
CASSQGQSYEKLFF TGTGCCAGCAGCCAGGGACAGTCTTATGAAAAACTGTTTTTT TRBD1 TRBJ1-4 . TRBV7-2
CASSAGLKYEQYF TGTGCCAGCAGCGCGGGACTCAAATACGAGCAGTACTTC . TRBJ2-7 . TRBV9
CASSPRTRPWDEQFF TGCGCTAGCAGCCCCAGGACTAGGCCTTGGGATGAGCAGTTCTTC TRBD2 TRBJ2-1 . TRBV4-1
CAISEFSRGYKQYF TGTGCCATCAGTGAATTCAGTCGAGGCTACAAGCAGTACTTC . TRBJ2-7 . TRBV10-3
CASSGNMGLANSTDEQFF TGTGCCAGCAGCGGTAATATGGGACTAGCGAATAGTACTGATGAGCAGTTCTTC TRBD2 TRBJ2-1 . TRBV7-9
CASSQSKVASLIYEQYF TGCGCCAGCAGCCAGAGTAAGGTGGCTAGCTTAATCTACGAGCAGTACTTC . TRBJ2-7 few TRBV4-1
CASSGESGVGQGTSGNAIYF TGTGCCAGCAGCGGGGAAAGCGGCGTCGGCCAGGGTACCTCTGGAAACGCCATATATTTT . TRBJ1-3 . TRBV7-9
CATSREGPPALSDEQYF TGTGCCACCAGCAGAGAAGGTCCCCCGGCTCTCTCGGACGAGCAGTACTTC . TRBJ2-7 . TRBV15
CSARDGERDSQETQYF TGCAGTGCTAGAGATGGGGAACGGGACTCCCAAGAGACCCAGTACTTC . TRBJ2-5 . TRBV20-1
CASWQTEAFF TGTGCCAGCTGGCAGACTGAAGCTTTCTTT . TRBJ1-1 . TRBV6-1
CSAHISGGLRGYTF TGCAGTGCTCACATCTCGGGGGGGCTACGTGGCTACACCTTC . TRBJ1-2 few TRBV20-1
CSARDLRGQGADGYTF TGCAGTGCTAGAGATCTTAGAGGACAGGGGGCGGATGGCTACACCTTC TRBD1 TRBJ1-2 . TRBV20-1
CAISESRRGEYTDTQYF TGTGCCATCAGTGAGTCGAGGCGGGGGGAGTACACAGATACGCAGTATTTT TRBD2 TRBJ2-3 . TRBV10-3
CASSQGHNTEAFF TGTGCCAGCAGTCAGGGACATAACACTGAAGCTTTCTTT . TRBJ1-1 . TRBV7-9
CASSQDWWSGRWETQYF TGTGCCAGCAGCCAAGATTGGTGGAGCGGGAGATGGGAGACCCAGTACTTC TRBD2 TRBJ2-5 . TRBV3-1
CASSYSVWDPTKNWDTQYF TGTGCCAGCAGTTACTCAGTGTGGGACCCGACCAAGAACTGGGATACGCAGTATTTT . TRBJ2-3 . TRBV6-2/TRBV6-3
CLGSGANVLTF TGCTTAGGCTCTGGGGCCAACGTCCTGACTTTC . TRBJ2-6 . TRBV20-1
CASSQGSWATDTQYF TGCGCCAGCAGCCAAGGCTCGTGGGCCACAGATACGCAGTATTTT . TRBJ2-3 . TRBV4-3
CASSLAGFDQPQHF TGTGCCAGCAGCTTAGCTGGGTTTGATCAGCCCCAGCATTTT . TRBJ1-5 few TRBV7-2
CASSLGFGAYNEQFF TGTGCCAGCAGCTTAGGCTTTGGGGCCTACAATGAGCAGTTCTTC . TRBJ2-1 few TRBV7-2
CASSQEVEGLAYEQYF TGCGCCAGCAGCCAAGAGGTGGAGGGATTGGCCTACGAGCAGTACTTC . TRBJ2-7 . TRBV4-1
CASRSGQGLDTGELFF TGTGCCAGCAGATCGGGACAGGGGTTGGACACCGGGGAGCTGTTTTTT TRBD1 TRBJ2-2 . TRBV12-3/TRBV12-4
CASSEYLSNEQFF TGTGCCAGCAGTGAATACTTGAGCAATGAGCAGTTCTTC . TRBJ2-1 . TRBV6-1
CASSGAQEPNQPQHF TGTGCCAGCAGCGGCGCACAGGAACCTAATCAGCCCCAGCATTTT . TRBJ1-5 once TRBV7-9
CASTLGQGSYEQYF TGCGCCAGCACCTTAGGACAGGGGTCCTACGAGCAGTACTTC TRBD1 TRBJ2-7 . TRBV10-2
CASSLLAGQGTEAFF TGTGCCAGCAGCTTACTTGCGGGACAGGGTACTGAAGCTTTCTTT TRBD1 TRBJ1-1 . TRBV7-9
CASSPGAGGGETQYF TGCGCCAGCAGCCCCGGGGCAGGAGGAGGAGAGACCCAGTACTTC . TRBJ2-5 many TRBV4-3
CASSPRDVGINIQYF TGTGCCAGCAGCCCCCGGGACGTCGGAATAAACATTCAGTACTTC . TRBJ2-4 . TRBV7-9
CASQRGEQFF TGTGCCAGCCAAAGGGGGGAGCAGTTCTTC . TRBJ2-1 . TRBV12-3/TRBV12-4
CSARGGDPPYNEQFF TGCAGTGCTAGAGGAGGGGATCCCCCCTACAATGAGCAGTTCTTC . TRBJ2-1 . TRBV20-1
CASSSPPTYEQYF TGTGCCAGCAGCTCCCCGCCCACTTACGAGCAGTACTTC . TRBJ2-7 few TRBV7-9
CASSLLLGPPANTGELFF TGTGCCAGCAGCTTACTCCTGGGCCCCCCCGCGAACACCGGGGAGCTGTTTTTT . TRBJ2-2 . TRBV7-6
CASSYLGPGDRNNEQFF TGTGCCAGCAGTTACCTGGGCCCGGGAGATCGGAACAATGAGCAGTTCTTC . TRBJ2-1 . TRBV6-6
CASSQDAGGGNQPQHF TGCGCCAGCAGCCAAGACGCAGGGGGAGGCAATCAGCCCCAGCATTTT TRBD1 TRBJ1-5 few TRBV4-1
CASSPPFGGYEQYF TGTGCCAGCAGCCCGCCTTTTGGAGGATACGAGCAGTACTTC . TRBJ2-7 few TRBV11-2
CSPKSGEQYF TGCAGTCCCAAGTCGGGCGAGCAGTACTTC . TRBJ2-7 . TRBV20-1
CASGGGPHEQYF TGTGCCAGCGGAGGGGGCCCACACGAGCAGTACTTC . TRBJ2-7 . TRBV2
CASSWASGTNEQYF TGTGCCAGCAGTTGGGCCAGCGGGACCAATGAGCAGTACTTC TRBD2 TRBJ2-7 . TRBV27
CAISDGSPPNSYF TGTGCCATCAGTGATGGCAGCCCTCCCAACTCGTATTTT . TRBJ2-3 once TRBV10-3
CASSPGTGVGWTEAFF TGTGCCAGCAGTCCCGGGACAGGGGTGGGATGGACTGAAGCTTTCTTT TRBD1 TRBJ1-1 . TRBV12-3/TRBV12-4
CASSQGAGSNEQFF TGCGCCAGCAGCCAAGGCGCAGGGTCCAATGAGCAGTTCTTC . TRBJ2-1 few TRBV4-3
CASSFSASGRADWNEQFF TGTGCCAGCAGTTTCTCCGCTAGCGGGAGGGCCGATTGGAATGAGCAGTTCTTC TRBD2 TRBJ2-1 . TRBV12-3/TRBV12-4
CSAPQRDKTYNEQFF TGCAGTGCTCCGCAGCGGGATAAGACCTACAATGAGCAGTTCTTC TRBD2 TRBJ2-1 . TRBV20-1
CASRGGLNEKLFF TGTGCCAGCAGAGGGGGCCTTAATGAAAAACTGTTTTTT TRBD1 TRBJ1-4 . TRBV28
CASSPALGEQFF TGTGCCAGCAGCCCCGCTTTAGGTGAGCAGTTCTTC . TRBJ2-1 . TRBV11-2